There are many counts of the clone carrying this T cell receptor beta chain. The TRBV12-4/TRBJ1-2 clonotypes were amplified using barcode primers with ligated adaptors. MiXCR was run by TCRdb on the multiplex PCR reads, yielding one entry per CDR3 protein. Here the sample spans over a thousand distinct CDR3 sequences, around 17% being singletons. The CDR3 contains 17 residues. The ends were cut back, 1 base at V and 4 bases at J, with 19 bases in the middle. The germline CDR1 and CDR2 sequences are LGHNT and FRNRAP. Sequencing was carried out using naive CD4+ T cells sorted from blood. Subset noted: naive CD4+ T cells, CD4+CD45RA+CD25-. This chain links TRBV12-5 with TRBJ1-2, with D possibly being TRBD1 (5 bases). This clonotype originated in a female donor with breast cancer. CDR3 sequence (DNA): TGTGCTAGTGGTTTGGAACGTGGAGGGGTCTACCCCTATGGCTACACCTTC. It translates to CASGLERGGVYPYGYTF. The full variable domain, completed using reference TRBV12-5 and TRBJ1-2, is DARVTQTPRHKVTEMGQEVTMRCQPILGHNTVFWYRQTMMQGLELLAYFRNRAPLDDSGMPKDRFSAEMPDATLATLKIQPSEPRDSAVYFCASGLERGGVYPYGYTFGSGTRLTVV.